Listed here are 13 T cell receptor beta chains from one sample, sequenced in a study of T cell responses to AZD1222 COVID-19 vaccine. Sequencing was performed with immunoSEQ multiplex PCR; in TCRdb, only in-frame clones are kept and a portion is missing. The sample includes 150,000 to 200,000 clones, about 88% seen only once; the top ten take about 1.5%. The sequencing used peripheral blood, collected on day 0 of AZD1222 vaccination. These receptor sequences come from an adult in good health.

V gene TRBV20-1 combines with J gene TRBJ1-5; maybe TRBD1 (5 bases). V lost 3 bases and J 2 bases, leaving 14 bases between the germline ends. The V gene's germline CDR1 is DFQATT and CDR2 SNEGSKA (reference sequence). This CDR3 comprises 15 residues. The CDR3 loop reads CSASHGPGGNQPQHF. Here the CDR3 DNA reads TGCAGTGCTAGTCATGGCCCGGGGGGCAATCAGCCCCAGCATTTT.

The CDR3, as DNA: TGTGCCAGCAGCCCTCAGACGGGTTTTAACTATGGCTACACCTTC. Amino acid sequence: CASSPQTGFNYGYTF. The chain uses TRBV7-8 and TRBJ1-2, with D hard to call. The CDR3 runs 15 residues. CDR1 is SGHVS, CDR2 FQNEAQ, per germline. The V gene lost 5 bases and the J gene lost 1 base, with 14 bases spanning the gap.

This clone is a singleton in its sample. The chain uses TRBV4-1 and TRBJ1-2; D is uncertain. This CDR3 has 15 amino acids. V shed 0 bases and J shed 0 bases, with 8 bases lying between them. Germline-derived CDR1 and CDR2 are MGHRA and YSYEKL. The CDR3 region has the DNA TGCGCCAGCAGCCAAGATCTAACAGCTAACTATGGCTACACCTTC. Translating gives CASSQDLTANYGYTF.

CDR3 DNA: TGTGCCAGCAGGGACAGATACAATGAGCAGTTCTTC. Amino acids: CASRDRYNEQFF. This chain links TRBV5-8 with TRBJ2-1; a possible D gene is TRBD1 (6 bases). The CDR3 is 12 amino acids. In germline, CDR1 is SGHTS, CDR2 YDEGEE. V gave up 5 bases and J gave up 4 bases, with 7 bases separating them.

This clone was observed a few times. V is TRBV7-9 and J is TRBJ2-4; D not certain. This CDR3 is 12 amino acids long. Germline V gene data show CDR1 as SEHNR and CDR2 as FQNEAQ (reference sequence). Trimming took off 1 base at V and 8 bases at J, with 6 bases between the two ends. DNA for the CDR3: TGTGCCAGCAGCTTAGATAGGGACATTCAGTACTTC. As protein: CASSLDRDIQYF.

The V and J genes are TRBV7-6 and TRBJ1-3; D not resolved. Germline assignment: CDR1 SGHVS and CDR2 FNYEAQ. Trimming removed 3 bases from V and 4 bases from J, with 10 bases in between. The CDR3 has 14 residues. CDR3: CASSLAPQGNTIYF. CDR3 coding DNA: TGTGCCAGCAGCTTGGCCCCACAGGGAAACACCATATATTTT.

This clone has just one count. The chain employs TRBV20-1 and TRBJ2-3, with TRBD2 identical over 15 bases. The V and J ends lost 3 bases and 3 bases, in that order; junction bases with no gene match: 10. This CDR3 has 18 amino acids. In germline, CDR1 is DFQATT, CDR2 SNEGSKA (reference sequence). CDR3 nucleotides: TGCAGTGCTAGTGGATTCGGACTAGCGGGAGGGCTAACAGATACGCAGTATTTT. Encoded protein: CSASGFGLAGGLTDTQYF.

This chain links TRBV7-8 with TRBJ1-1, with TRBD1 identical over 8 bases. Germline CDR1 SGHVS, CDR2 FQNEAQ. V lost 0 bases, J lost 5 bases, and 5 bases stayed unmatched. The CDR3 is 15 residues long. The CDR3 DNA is TGTGCCAGCAGCTTAGCCGGGACAGGCCCAACTGAAGCTTTCTTT. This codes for CASSLAGTGPTEAFF.

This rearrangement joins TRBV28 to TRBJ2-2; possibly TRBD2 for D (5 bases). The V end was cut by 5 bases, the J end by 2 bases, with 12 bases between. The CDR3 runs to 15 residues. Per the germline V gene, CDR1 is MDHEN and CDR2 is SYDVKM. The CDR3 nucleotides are TGTGCCAGCAGTCTCCTGCGGGTCAACACCGGGGAGCTGTTTTTT. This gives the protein CASSLLRVNTGELFF.

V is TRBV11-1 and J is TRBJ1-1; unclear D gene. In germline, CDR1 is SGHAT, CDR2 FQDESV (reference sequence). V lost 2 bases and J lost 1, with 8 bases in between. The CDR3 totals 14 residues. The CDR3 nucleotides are TGTGCCAGCAGCTTATTCGTTCGGAACACTGAAGCTTTCTTT. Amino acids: CASSLFVRNTEAFF.

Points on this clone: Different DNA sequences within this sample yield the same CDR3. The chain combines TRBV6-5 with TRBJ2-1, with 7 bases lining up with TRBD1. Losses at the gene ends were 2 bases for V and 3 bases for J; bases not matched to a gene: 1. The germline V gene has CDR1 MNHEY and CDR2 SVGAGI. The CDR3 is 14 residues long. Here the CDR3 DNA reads TGTGCCAGCAGTTACCCAGGGGGCTACAATGAGCAGTTCTTC. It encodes CASSYPGGYNEQFF.

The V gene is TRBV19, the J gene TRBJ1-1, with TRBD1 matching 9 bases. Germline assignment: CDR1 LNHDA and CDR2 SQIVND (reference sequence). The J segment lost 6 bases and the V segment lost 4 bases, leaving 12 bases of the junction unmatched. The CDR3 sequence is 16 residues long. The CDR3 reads CASSKGQGLRLAEAFF. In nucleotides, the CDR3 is TGTGCCAGTAGTAAGGGACAGGGACTCCGGTTGGCTGAAGCTTTCTTT.

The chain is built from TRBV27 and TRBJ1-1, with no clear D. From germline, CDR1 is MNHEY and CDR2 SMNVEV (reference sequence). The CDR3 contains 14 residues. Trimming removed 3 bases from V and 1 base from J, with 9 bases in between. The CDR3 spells CASSFRHPNTEAFF. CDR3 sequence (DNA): TGTGCCAGCAGTTTCCGGCACCCGAACACTGAAGCTTTCTTT.